The sequence of this T cell receptor beta chain was determined in a study of PD-1 blockade in mismatch repair-deficient tumors. Study-wide background: Patients had around twelve mismatch repair-deficient cancer types, all previously treated and progressing. Regarding the study as a whole: Tumor-resident clones, often absent from pretreatment blood, expanded after pembrolizumab and then contracted.

Of note for this clone: As yet, its antigen is unknown.

Repertoires were generated with immunoSEQ multiplex PCR, while TCRdb's copy carries only in-frame clones and drops some. The sample holds about 130,000 clones; more than 70% are singletons and the top ten take approximately 12%. The CDR3 contains 13 residues. Germline CDR1 reads SGHDN; CDR2 reads FVKESK. Trimming removed 1 base at V and 8 bases at J, with 8 bases between. Mismatch repair deficiency was confirmed in all patients, by PCR or immunohistochemistry. TCRs were sequenced from a few patients responding to pembrolizumab. The material sequenced was peripheral blood, taken approximately 72 weeks after starting pembrolizumab. This TCR was recovered from an adult with mismatch repair-deficient cancer. The rearrangement links TRBV14 to TRBJ1-4; D is unclear. The DNA of the CDR3 is TGTGCCAGCAGCCAAGGACATCTCGAAAAACTGTTTTTT. Encoded protein: CASSQGHLEKLFF.